Below, one TCR beta chain is given with its context. The sample comes from a study of blood T cell repertoires in COVID-19. Method: immunoSEQ multiplex PCR; TCRdb's copy keeps in-frame clones and lacks some. The repertoire has around 370,000 clones, 90% of them found once; the top ten carry 6.5% to 7%. Germline V lookup: CDR1 LNHDA, CDR2 SQIVND (reference sequence). The CDR3 spans 14 residues. V lost 6 bases to trimming and J lost 1 base; unmatched junction nucleotides: 4. The chain joins TRBV19 to TRBJ1-1, with 8 bases fitting TRBD1. The sequencing input was peripheral blood. The source is a man between 18 and 29 years old with active or convalescent COVID-19. CDR3 sequence: CASRLDRANTEAFF. CDR3 nucleotide sequence: TGTGCCAGTAGATTGGACAGGGCGAACACTGAAGCTTTCTTT.